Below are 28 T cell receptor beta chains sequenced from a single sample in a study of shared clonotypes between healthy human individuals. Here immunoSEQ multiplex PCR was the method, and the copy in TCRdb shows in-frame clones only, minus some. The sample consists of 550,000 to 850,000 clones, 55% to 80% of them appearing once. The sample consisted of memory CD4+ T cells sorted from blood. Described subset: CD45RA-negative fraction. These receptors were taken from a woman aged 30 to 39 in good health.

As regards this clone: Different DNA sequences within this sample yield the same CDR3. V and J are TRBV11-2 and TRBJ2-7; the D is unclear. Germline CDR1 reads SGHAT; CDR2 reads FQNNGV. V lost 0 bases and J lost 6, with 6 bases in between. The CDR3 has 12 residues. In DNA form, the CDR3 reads TGTGCCAGCAGCTTAGAGTTACGCGAGCAGTACTTC. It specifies CASSLELREQYF. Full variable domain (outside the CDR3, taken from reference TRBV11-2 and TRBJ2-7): EAGVAQSPRYKIIEKRQSVAFWCNPISGHATLYWYQQILGQGPKLLIQFQNNGVVDDSQLPKDRFSAERLKGVDSTLKIQPAKLEDSAVYLCASSLELREQYFGPGTRLTVT.

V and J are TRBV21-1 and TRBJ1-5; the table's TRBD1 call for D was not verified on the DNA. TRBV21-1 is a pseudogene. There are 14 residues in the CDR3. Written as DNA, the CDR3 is TGTGCCAGCAGCAAGCAGGGTAGGATGGAGCCCCAGCATTTT. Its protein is CASSKQGRMEPQHF.

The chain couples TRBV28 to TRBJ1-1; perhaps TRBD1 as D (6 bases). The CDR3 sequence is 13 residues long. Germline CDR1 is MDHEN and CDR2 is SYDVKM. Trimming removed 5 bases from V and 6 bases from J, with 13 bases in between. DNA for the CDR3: TGTGCCAGCAGTACCCAGACAGGCCCTGAAGCTTTCTTT. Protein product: CASSTQTGPEAFF.

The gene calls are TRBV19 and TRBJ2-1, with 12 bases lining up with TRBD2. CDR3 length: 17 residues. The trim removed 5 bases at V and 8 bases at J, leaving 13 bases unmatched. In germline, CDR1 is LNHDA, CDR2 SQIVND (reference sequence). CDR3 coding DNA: TGTGCCAGTAGTCCTCACCCGCTAGCGGGAGGGCCCGATGAGCAGTTCTTC. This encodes CASSPHPLAGGPDEQFF.

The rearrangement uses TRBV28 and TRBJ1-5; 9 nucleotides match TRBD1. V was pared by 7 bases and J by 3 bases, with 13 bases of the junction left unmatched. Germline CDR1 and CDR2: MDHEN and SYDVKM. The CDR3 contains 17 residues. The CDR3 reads CASTTYRGQGLNQPQHF. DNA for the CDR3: TGTGCCAGCACCACGTACCGAGGACAGGGGCTCAATCAGCCCCAGCATTTT.

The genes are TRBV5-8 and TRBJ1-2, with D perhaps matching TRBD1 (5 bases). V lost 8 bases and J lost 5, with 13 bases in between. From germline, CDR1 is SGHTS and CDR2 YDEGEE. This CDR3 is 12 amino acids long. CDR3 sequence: CASRQWEYGYTF. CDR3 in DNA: TGTGCCAGTCGACAGTGGGAGTATGGCTACACCTTC.

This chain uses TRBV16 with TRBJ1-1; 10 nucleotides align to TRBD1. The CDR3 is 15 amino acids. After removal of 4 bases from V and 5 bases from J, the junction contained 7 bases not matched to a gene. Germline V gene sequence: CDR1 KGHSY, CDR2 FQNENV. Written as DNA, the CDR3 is TGTGCCAGCAGCCTGGGACAGGGGAGTTTGACTGAAGCTTTCTTT. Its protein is CASSLGQGSLTEAFF. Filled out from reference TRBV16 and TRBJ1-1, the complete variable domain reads GEEVAQTPKHLVRGEGQKAKLYCAPIKGHSYVFWYQQVLKNEFKFLISFQNENVFDETGMPKERFSAKCLPNSPCSLEIQATKLEDSAVYFCASSLGQGSLTEAFFGQGTRLTVV.

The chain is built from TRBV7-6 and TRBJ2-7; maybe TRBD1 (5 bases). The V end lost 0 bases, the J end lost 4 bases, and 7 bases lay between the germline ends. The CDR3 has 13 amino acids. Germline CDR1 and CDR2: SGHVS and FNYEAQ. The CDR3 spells CASSLAKGYEQYF. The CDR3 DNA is TGTGCCAGCAGCTTAGCGAAGGGGTACGAGCAGTACTTC.

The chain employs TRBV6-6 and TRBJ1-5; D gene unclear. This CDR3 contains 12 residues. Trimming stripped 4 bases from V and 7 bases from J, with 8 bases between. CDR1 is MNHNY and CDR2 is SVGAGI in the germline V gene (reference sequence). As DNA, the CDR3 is TGTGCCAGCAGTTTTGTTGGACAGCCCCAGCATTTT. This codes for CASSFVGQPQHF.

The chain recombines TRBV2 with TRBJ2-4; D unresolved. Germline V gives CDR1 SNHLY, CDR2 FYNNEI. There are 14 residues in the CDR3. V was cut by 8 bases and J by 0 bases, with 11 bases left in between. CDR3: CASRSDLAKNIQYF. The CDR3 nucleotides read TGTGCCAGCCGCAGCGACCTAGCCAAAAACATTCAGTACTTC.

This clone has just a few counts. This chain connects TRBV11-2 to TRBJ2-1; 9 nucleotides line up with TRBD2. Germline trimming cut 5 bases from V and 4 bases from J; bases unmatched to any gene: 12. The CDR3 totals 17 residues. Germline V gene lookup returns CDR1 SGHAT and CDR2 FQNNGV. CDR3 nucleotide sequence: TGTGCCAGCAGCGATCCAGCGGGAGGCCTCTTTTACAATGAGCAGTTCTTC. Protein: CASSDPAGGLFYNEQFF. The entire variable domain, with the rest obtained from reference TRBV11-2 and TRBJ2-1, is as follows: EAGVAQSPRYKIIEKRQSVAFWCNPISGHATLYWYQQILGQGPKLLIQFQNNGVVDDSQLPKDRFSAERLKGVDSTLKIQPAKLEDSAVYLCASSDPAGGLFYNEQFFGPGTRLTVL.

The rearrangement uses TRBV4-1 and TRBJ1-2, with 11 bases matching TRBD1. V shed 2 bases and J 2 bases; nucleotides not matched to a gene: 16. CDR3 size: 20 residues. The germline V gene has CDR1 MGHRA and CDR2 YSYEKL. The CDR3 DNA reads TGCGCCAGCAGCCAACCCAGGACAGGGGGCGCCGCAGGCCAAAACTATGGCTACACCTTC. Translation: CASSQPRTGGAAGQNYGYTF.

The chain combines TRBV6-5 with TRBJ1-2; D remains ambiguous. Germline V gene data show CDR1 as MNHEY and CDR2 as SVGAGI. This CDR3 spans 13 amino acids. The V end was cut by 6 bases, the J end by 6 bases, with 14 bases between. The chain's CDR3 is CASRTWEGNGYTF. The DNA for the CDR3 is TGTGCCAGCAGAACGTGGGAGGGTAATGGCTACACCTTC.

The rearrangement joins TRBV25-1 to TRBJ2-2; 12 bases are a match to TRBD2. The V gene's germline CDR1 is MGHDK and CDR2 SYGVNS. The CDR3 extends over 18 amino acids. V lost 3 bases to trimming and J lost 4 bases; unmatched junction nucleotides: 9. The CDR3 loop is CASSDQLTSGSITGELFF. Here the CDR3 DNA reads TGTGCCAGCAGTGACCAGCTGACTAGCGGGAGCATCACCGGGGAGCTGTTTTTT.

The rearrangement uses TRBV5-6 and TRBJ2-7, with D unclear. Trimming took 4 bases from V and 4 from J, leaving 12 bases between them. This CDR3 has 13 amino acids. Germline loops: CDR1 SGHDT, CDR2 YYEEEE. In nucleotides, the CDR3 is TGTGCCAGCAGCAACCAAGTCTCGTACGAGCAGTACTTC. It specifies CASSNQVSYEQYF.

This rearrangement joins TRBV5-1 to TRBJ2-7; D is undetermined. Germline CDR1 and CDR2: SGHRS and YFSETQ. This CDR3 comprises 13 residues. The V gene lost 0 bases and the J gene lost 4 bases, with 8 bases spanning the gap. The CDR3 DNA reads TGCGCCAGCAGCTTGGCCGAAGGGTACGAGCAGTACTTC. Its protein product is CASSLAEGYEQYF.

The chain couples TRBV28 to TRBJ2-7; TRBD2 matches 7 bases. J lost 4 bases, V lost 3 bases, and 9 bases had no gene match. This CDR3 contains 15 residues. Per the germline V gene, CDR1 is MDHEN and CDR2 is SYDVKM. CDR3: CASSLPGEGLYEQYF. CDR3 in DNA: TGTGCCAGCAGTTTGCCCGGGGAGGGGTTGTACGAGCAGTACTTC.

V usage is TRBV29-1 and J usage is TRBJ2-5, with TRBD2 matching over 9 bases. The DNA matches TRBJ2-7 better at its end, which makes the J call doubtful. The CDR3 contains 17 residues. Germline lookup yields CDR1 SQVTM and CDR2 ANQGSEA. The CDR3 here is CSVEVPKIAGAYYEQYF. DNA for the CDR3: TGCAGCGTTGAAGTACCGAAGATAGCGGGAGCTTACTACGAGCAGTACTTC.

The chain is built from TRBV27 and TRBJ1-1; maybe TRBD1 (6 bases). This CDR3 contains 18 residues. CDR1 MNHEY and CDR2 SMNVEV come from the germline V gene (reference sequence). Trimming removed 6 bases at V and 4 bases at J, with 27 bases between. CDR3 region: CASSWSLGAGGKATEAFF. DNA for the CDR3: TGTGCCAGCAGCTGGAGCTTAGGGGCCGGGGGCAAGGCCACTGAAGCTTTCTTT.

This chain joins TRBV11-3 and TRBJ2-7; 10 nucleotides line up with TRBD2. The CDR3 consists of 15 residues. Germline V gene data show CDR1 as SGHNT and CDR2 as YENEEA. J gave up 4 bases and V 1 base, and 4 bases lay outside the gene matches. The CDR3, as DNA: TGTGCCAGCAGCTTAGTAGCGGGAGGTACTTACGAGCAGTACTTC. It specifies CASSLVAGGTYEQYF.

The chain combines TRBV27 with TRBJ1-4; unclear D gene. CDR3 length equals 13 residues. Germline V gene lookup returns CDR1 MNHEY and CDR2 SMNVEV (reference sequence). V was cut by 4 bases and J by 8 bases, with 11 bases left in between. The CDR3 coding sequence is TGTGCCAGCAGTTCCTGGGTGGACGAAAAACTGTTTTTT. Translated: CASSSWVDEKLFF. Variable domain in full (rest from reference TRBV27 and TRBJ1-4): EAQVTQNPRYLITVTGKKLTVTCSQNMNHEYMSWYRQDPGLGLRQIYYSMNVEVTDKGDVPEGYKVSRKEKRNFPLILESPSPNQTSLYFCASSSWVDEKLFFGSGTQLSVL.

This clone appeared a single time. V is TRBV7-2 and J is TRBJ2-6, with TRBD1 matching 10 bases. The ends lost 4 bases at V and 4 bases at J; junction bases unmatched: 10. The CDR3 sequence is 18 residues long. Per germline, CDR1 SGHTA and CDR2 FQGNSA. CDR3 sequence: CASSSGQGRTGGANVLTF. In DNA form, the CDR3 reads TGTGCCAGCAGCTCGGGACAGGGGAGGACGGGAGGGGCCAACGTCCTGACTTTC.

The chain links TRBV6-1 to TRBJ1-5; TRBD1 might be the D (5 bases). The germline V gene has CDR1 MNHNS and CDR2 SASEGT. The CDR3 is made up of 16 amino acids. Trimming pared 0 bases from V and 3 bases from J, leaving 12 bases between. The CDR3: CASSEAGPGNNQPQHF. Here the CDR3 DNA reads TGTGCCAGCAGTGAAGCGGGGCCGGGGAACAATCAGCCCCAGCATTTT.

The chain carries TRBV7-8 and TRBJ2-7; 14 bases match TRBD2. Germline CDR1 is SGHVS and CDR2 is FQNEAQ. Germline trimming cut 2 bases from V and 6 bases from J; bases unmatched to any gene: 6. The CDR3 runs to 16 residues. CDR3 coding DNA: TGTGCCAGCAGCTTACGAGGGGGACTAGCGGGAGTCGAGCAGTACTTC. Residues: CASSLRGGLAGVEQYF.

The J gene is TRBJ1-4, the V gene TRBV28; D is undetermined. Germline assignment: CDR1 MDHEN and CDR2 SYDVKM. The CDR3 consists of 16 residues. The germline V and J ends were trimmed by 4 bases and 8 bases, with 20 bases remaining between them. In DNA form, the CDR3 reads TGTGCCAGCAGTTCCCCCTTTAAGGCCCTGGGGGAAAAACTGTTTTTT. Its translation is CASSSPFKALGEKLFF.

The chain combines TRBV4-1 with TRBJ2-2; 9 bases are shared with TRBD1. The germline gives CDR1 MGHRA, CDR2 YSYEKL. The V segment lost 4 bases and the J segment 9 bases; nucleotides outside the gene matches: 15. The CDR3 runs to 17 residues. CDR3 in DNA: TGCGCCAGCAGCCTCCCTGTTGGGACAGGGCGGGGGTGGGAGCTGTTTTTT. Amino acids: CASSLPVGTGRGWELFF.

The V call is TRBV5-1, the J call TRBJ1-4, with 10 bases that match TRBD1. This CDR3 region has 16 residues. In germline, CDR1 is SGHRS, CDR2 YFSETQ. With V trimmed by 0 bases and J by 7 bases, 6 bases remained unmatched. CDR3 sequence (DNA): TGCGCCAGCAGCTTGGGACAGGGGGCGCAGGTTGAAAAACTGTTTTTT. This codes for CASSLGQGAQVEKLFF.

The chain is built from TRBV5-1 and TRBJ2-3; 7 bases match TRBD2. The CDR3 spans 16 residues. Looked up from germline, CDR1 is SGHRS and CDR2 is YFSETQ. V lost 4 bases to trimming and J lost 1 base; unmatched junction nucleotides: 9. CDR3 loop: CASSARDYRGTDTQYF. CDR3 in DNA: TGCGCCAGCAGCGCAAGGGACTACCGCGGCACAGATACGCAGTATTTT.